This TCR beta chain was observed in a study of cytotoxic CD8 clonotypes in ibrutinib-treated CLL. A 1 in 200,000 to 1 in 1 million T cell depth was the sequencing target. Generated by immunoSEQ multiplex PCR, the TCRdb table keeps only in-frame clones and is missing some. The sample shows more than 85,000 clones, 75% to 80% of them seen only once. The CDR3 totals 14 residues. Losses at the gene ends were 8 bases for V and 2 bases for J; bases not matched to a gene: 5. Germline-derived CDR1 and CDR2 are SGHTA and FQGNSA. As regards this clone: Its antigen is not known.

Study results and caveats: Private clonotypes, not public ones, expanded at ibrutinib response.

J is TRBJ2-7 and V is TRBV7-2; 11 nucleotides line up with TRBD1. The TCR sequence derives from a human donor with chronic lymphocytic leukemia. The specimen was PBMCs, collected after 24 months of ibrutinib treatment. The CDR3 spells CASGRGQGAYEQYF. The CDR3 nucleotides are TGTGCCAGCGGCCGGGGACAGGGGGCCTACGAGCAGTACTTC.